This record looks at one TCR beta chain sequence and its context. The CDR3 spans 13 residues. CDR1 and CDR2 (germline): SGHVS, FQNEAQ. Trimming stripped 1 base from V and 8 bases from J, with 11 bases between. Methods used by the authors: Amplification from reference gene primers served as the basis for estimated nucleated cell counts. Clones were sequenced by immunoSEQ multiplex PCR, and TCRdb holds only the in-frame ones, with some missing. That table is the source of V, J and clone size, and D and trimming were worked out from the DNA. The sample shows around 160,000 clones, 70% to 90% of them seen only once. This specimen belongs to a study of blood T cell repertoires in COVID-19. Study summary: COVID-19 samples from acute and convalescent phases originated in the United States, Italy and Spain. PBMCs, B-cell-depleted T cells, or T cells were the source of the cDNA or gDNA that made up the material.

The clonotype was recovered from a human donor in a cohort sampled during active COVID-19. This chain links TRBV7-8 with TRBJ1-2, with no clear D. Material for sequencing was peripheral blood. This CDR3 reads CASSLGHREGYTF. The CDR3, as DNA: TGTGCCAGCAGCTTAGGACACCGTGAGGGCTACACCTTC.